The subject of this entry is one TCR beta chain. As yet, its antigen is unknown. The data originate from a study of shared clonotypes between healthy human individuals. Study findings and constraints: Around 5.4% of naive CD4 clonotypes were common to a few donors. Depth was large, yet rarefaction showed that sorted-subset sequencing was incomplete.

It was across several immunoSEQ plates that each subset's genomic DNA was evenly split. Per the original methods: Without quality scores, immunoSEQ junctional reads could not be filtered like full-length reads. TCRdb keeps only in-frame clones here, not all; method: immunoSEQ multiplex PCR. D and trimming come from the DNA, and the V and J calls and clone size come from that table. This sample has more than 900,000 clones, with 78% found just once. Trimming removed 5 bases from V and 6 bases from J, with 20 bases in between. The CDR3 covers 16 residues. CDR1 and CDR2 (germline): SGHAT, FQNNGV. This TCR came from a man aged 18 to 29 in good health. Some clones in this sample may be carry-over from other donors' samples. The chain employs TRBV11-2 and TRBJ2-1; perhaps TRBD2 as D (7 bases). Sequenced input: memory CD4+ T cells from PBMCs. Subset denoted: CD45RA-negative fraction. CDR3 nucleotide sequence: TGTGCCAGCAGCCTTCTAGGGGGGAGGGCCGTCAATGAGCAGTTCTTC. Protein sequence: CASSLLGGRAVNEQFF. The variable domain in full, with the rest retrieved from reference TRBV11-2 and TRBJ2-1, is EAGVAQSPRYKIIEKRQSVAFWCNPISGHATLYWYQQILGQGPKLLIQFQNNGVVDDSQLPKDRFSAERLKGVDSTLKIQPAKLEDSAVYLCASSLLGGRAVNEQFFGPGTRLTVL.